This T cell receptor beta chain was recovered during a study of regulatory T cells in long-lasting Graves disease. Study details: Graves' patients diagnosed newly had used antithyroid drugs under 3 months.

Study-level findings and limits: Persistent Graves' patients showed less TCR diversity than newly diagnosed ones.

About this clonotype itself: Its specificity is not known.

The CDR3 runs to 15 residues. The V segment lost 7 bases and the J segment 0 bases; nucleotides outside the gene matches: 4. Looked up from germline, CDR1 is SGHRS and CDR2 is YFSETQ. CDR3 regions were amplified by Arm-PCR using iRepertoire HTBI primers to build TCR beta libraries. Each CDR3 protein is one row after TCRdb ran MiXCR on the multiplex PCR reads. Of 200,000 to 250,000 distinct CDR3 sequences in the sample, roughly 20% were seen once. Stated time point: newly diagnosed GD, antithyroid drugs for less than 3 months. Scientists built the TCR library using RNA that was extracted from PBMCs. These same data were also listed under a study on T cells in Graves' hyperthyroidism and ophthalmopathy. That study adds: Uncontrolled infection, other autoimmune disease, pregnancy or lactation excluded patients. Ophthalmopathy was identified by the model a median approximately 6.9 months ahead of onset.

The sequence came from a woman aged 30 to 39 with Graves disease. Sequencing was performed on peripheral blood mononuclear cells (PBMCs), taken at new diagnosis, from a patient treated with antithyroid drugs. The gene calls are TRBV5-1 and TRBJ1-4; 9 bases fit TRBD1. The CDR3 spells CASSGQGSTNEKLFF. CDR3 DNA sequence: TGCGCCAGCTCCGGACAGGGGTCAACTAATGAAAAACTGTTTTTT.